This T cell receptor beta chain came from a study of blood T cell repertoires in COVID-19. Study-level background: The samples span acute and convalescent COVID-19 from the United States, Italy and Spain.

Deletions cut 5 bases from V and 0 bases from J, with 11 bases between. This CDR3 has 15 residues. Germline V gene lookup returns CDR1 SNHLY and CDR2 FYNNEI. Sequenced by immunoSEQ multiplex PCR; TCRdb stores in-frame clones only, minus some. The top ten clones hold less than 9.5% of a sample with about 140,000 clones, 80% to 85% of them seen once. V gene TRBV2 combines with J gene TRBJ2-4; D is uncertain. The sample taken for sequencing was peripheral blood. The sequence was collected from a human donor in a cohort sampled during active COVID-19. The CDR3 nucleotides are TGTGCCAGCAGTTTTGGTCTTAGAGCCAAAAACATTCAGTACTTC. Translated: CASSFGLRAKNIQYF.